The 16 T cell receptor beta chains reported below all come from one sample, sequenced in a study of blood T cell repertoires in COVID-19. The repertoire was sequenced with immunoSEQ multiplex PCR; TCRdb's copy has only in-frame clones and lacks some. The sample consists of 100,000 to 140,000 clones, 84% of them appearing once. Sequencing was done on a sample of peripheral blood. Receptors originate from a human donor in a cohort sampled during active COVID-19.

The gene calls are TRBV3-1 (or the pseudogene TRBV3-2) and TRBJ2-1; weak D call: TRBD2 (6 bases). The length of the CDR3 is 15 residues. Deletions cut 5 bases from V and 0 bases from J, with 11 bases between. Looked up from germline, CDR1 is LGHDT and CDR2 is YNNKEL (reference sequence). CDR3 loop: CASSWDLSSYNEQFF. The CDR3 DNA reads TGTGCCAGCAGCTGGGACTTAAGCTCCTACAATGAGCAGTTCTTC.

CDR3 bases: TGTGCCATCAGGGATACTAGCGGGAGAAGCCATGAGCAGTTCTTC. It encodes CAIRDTSGRSHEQFF. The chain has TRBV10-3 and TRBJ2-1, with 11 bases identical to TRBD2. V trimming: 6 bases; J trimming: 8 bases; junction bases outside the gene matches: 9. The V gene's germline CDR1 is ENHRY and CDR2 SYGVKD. The CDR3 length is 15 residues.

The gene calls are TRBV15 and TRBJ1-4; TRBD1 agrees at 9 bases. This CDR3 has 16 residues. V shed 6 bases, J shed 1 base, and the junction held 6 bases outside the gene matches. The germline V gene has CDR1 LNHNV and CDR2 YYDKDF (reference sequence). The CDR3 loop reads CATRRWTGETNEKLFF. DNA for the CDR3: TGTGCCACCAGAAGGTGGACAGGGGAAACTAATGAAAAACTGTTTTTT.

V is TRBV24-1 and J is TRBJ2-5, with D tentatively TRBD1 (6 bases). Germline assignment: CDR1 KGHDR and CDR2 SFDVKD. The CDR3 consists of 15 residues. V shed 2 bases and J shed 1 base, with 10 bases lying between them. This CDR3 is CATSDSLQGQETQYF. The CDR3 coding sequence is TGTGCCACCAGTGATTCCCTACAGGGCCAAGAGACCCAGTACTTC.

The chain joins TRBV4-3 to TRBJ1-1; the match to TRBD1 covers 10 bases. CDR1 and CDR2 (germline): LGHNA, YSLEER. V lost 3 bases, J lost 10 bases, and 2 bases stayed unmatched. CDR3 length: 12 residues. The CDR3 loop is CASSQGQGRAFF. The CDR3 nucleotides are TGCGCCAGCAGCCAGGGACAGGGGAGAGCTTTCTTT.

Details on this clone: The sample carries other DNA sequences with the same CDR3. This sequence joins TRBV20-1 and TRBJ2-1, with no clear D. This CDR3 contains 10 residues. V shed 5 bases and J shed 5 bases, with 4 bases lying between them. Per germline, CDR1 DFQATT and CDR2 SNEGSKA (reference sequence). The CDR3: CSAYNNEQFF. CDR3 nucleotides: TGCAGTGCTTACAACAATGAGCAGTTCTTC.

This rearrangement joins TRBV6-1 to TRBJ2-3; 11 nucleotides align to TRBD1. The germline gives CDR1 MNHNS, CDR2 SASEGT. V trimming: 3 bases; J trimming: 5 bases; junction bases outside the gene matches: 13. This CDR3 has 18 amino acids. CDR3 protein: CASSEQDRGLVGGDTQYF. In nucleotides, the CDR3 is TGTGCCAGCAGTGAGCAGGACAGGGGGCTAGTTGGAGGAGATACGCAGTATTTT.

The count of this clone is one. The CDR3 spells CSASVQSTDTQYF. CDR3 DNA: TGCAGTGCTAGTGTCCAGAGCACAGATACGCAGTATTTT. The rearrangement uses TRBV20-1 and TRBJ2-3; no definite D call. V was clipped by 3 bases and J by 0 bases, with 7 bases between them. The CDR3 spans 13 residues. Germline CDR1 DFQATT, CDR2 SNEGSKA (reference sequence).

The chain has TRBV27 and TRBJ1-4; D remains ambiguous. The germline CDR1 and CDR2 sequences are MNHEY and SMNVEV (reference sequence). Trimming removed 2 bases from V and 0 bases from J, with 10 bases in between. This CDR3 contains 16 residues. Here the CDR3 DNA reads TGTGCCAGCAGTTTAGTGTCGCACACAACTAATGAAAAACTGTTTTTT. Translating it yields CASSLVSHTTNEKLFF.

V and J are TRBV7-3 and TRBJ2-2, with 9 bases matching TRBD1. Germline V gene sequence: CDR1 SGHTA, CDR2 FQGTGA. The CDR3 has 16 residues. Unmatched junction bases numbered 9, after V lost 5 bases and J lost 5 bases. The CDR3 region is CASSNQPGQGTGELFF. The CDR3 DNA reads TGTGCCAGCAGCAATCAACCGGGACAGGGAACCGGGGAGCTGTTTTTT.

The chain's CDR3 is CASSSPGFDIQYF. The CDR3 DNA is TGTGCCAGCAGTTCTCCAGGGTTCGACATTCAGTACTTC. The chain couples TRBV28 to TRBJ2-4; a possible D gene is TRBD1 (5 bases). V was clipped by 4 bases and J by 8 bases, with 12 bases between them. The length of the CDR3 is 13 residues. From germline, CDR1 is MDHEN and CDR2 SYDVKM. Variable domain in full (rest from reference TRBV28 and TRBJ2-4): DVKVTQSSRYLVKRTGEKVFLECVQDMDHENMFWYRQDPGLGLRLIYFSYDVKMKEKGDIPEGYSVSREKKERFSLILESASTNQTSMYLCASSSPGFDIQYFGAGTRLSVL.

V is TRBV5-1 and J is TRBJ2-1; D is possibly TRBD1 (5 bases). Germline CDR1 is SGHRS and CDR2 is YFSETQ. Trimming shortened V by 0 bases and J by 7 bases, and 14 bases separated the two germline ends. The CDR3 spans 15 residues. DNA of the CDR3: TGCGCCAGCAGCTTGGCGGCAGGGAATTTGAATGAGCAGTTCTTC. It specifies CASSLAAGNLNEQFF.

The V and J genes are TRBV21-1 and TRBJ1-4; the D call TRBD1 from the table was never checked on the DNA. TRBV21-1 is noted as a pseudogene. The CDR3 has 14 amino acids. CDR3 in amino acids: CAGYSRGLGEKLFF. The DNA for the CDR3 is TGTGCCGGATATTCCAGGGGGCTTGGTGAAAAACTGTTTTTT.

The chain carries TRBV4-3 and TRBJ2-3, with 9 bases lining up with TRBD1. V lost 1 base and J lost 1; bases outside the gene matches: 3. This CDR3 has 16 residues. The germline CDR1 and CDR2 sequences are LGHNA and YSLEER. The CDR3 sequence is CASSQVQGAGTDTQYF. CDR3 DNA sequence: TGCGCCAGCAGCCAAGTACAGGGGGCCGGCACAGATACGCAGTATTTT.

The gene calls are TRBV5-6 and TRBJ1-1; the D gene is possibly TRBD1 (5 bases). CDR3 length: 15 amino acids. Germline V CDR1 and CDR2: SGHDT, YYEEEE. Trimming removed 4 bases from V and 0 bases from J, with 13 bases in between. The CDR3 protein is CASSDRQTLNTEAFF. The DNA of the CDR3 is TGTGCCAGCAGCGACCGACAGACATTGAACACTGAAGCTTTCTTT. The full variable domain, rest sourced from reference TRBV5-6 and TRBJ1-1, is DAGVTQSPTHLIKTRGQQVTLRCSPKSGHDTVSWYQQALGQGPQFIFQYYEEEERQRGNFPDRFSGHQFPNYSSELNVNALLLGDSALYLCASSDRQTLNTEAFFGQGTRLTVV.

This chain joins TRBV20-1 and TRBJ2-1; the D gene is possibly TRBD2 (6 bases). V lost 3 bases and J lost 0, with 9 bases in between. Germline CDR1 is DFQATT and CDR2 is SNEGSKA (reference sequence). The CDR3 totals 14 residues. The CDR3: CSASSGSSYNEQFF. CDR3 nucleotides: TGCAGTGCTAGTAGCGGAAGCTCCTACAATGAGCAGTTCTTC.